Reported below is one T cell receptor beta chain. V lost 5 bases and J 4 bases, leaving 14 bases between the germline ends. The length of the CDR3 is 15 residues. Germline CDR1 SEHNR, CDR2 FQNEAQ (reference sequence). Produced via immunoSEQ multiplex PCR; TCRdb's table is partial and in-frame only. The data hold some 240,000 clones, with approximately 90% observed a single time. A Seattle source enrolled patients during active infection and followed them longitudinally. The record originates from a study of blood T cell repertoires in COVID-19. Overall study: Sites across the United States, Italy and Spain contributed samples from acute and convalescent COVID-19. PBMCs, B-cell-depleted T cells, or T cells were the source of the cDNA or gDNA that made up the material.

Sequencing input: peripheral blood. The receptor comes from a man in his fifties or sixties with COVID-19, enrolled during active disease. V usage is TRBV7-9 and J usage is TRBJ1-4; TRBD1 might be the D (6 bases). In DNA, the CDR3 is TGTGCCAGCAGCCCCGGGACACTTCTTAATGAAAAACTGTTTTTT. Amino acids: CASSPGTLLNEKLFF. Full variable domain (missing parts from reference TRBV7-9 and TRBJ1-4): DTGVSQNPRHKITKRGQNVTFRCDPISEHNRLYWYRQTLGQGPEFLTYFQNEAQLEKSRLLSDRFSAERPKGSFSTLEIQRTEQGDSAMYLCASSPGTLLNEKLFFGSGTQLSVL.